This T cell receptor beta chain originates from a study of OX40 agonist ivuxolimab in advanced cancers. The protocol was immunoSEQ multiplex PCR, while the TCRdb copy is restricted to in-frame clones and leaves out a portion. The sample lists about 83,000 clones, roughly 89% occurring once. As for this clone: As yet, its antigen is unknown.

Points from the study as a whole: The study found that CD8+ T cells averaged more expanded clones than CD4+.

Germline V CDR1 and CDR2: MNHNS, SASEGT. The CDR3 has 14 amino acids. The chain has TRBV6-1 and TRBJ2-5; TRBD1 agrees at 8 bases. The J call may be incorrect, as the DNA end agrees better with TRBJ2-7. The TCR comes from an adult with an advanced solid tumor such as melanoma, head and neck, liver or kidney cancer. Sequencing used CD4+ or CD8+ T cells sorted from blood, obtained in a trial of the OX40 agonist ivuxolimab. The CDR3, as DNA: TGTGCCAGCAGTGAGACAGGGGTCGGGTACGAGCAGTACTTC. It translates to CASSETGVGYEQYF.